This T cell receptor beta chain was observed in a study of response to subunit inactivated influenza vaccine. MiXCR, run by TCRdb on the RT-PCR reads, gives a single entry per CDR3 protein. The table includes over 750,000 distinct CDR3 sequences, about 20% detected once. This clonotype was recorded a few times. The antigen remains undetermined. Whole-study results and caveats: The authors suggested that every seasonal influenza vaccination recruits few new T cells.

Germline loops: CDR1 MNHEY, CDR2 SMNVEV (reference sequence). The CDR3 length is 14 residues. Deletions cut 5 bases from V and 9 bases from J, with 17 bases between. The sample consisted of PBMCs from blood, taken 5 days after vaccination. The gene calls are TRBV27 and TRBJ2-1; D might be TRBD1 (5 bases). The TCR was taken from a man aged 45-60 years who received an inactivated influenza vaccine. Written as DNA, the CDR3 is TGTGCCAGCAGTAGGGGCTCTAAGGGCGGTGAGCAGTTCTTC. This gives the protein CASSRGSKGGEQFF.